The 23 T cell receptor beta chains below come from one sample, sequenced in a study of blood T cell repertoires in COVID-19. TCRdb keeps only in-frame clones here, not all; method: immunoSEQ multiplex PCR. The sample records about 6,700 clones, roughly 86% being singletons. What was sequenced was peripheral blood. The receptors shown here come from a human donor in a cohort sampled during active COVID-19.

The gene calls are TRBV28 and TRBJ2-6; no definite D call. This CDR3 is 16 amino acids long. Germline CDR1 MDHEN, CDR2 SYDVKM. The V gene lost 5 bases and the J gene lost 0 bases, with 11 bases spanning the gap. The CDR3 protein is CASSPPAISGANVLTF. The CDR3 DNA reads TGTGCCAGCAGTCCTCCCGCTATCTCTGGGGCCAACGTCCTGACTTTC. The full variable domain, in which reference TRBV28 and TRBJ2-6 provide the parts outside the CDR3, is DVKVTQSSRYLVKRTGEKVFLECVQDMDHENMFWYRQDPGLGLRLIYFSYDVKMKEKGDIPEGYSVSREKKERFSLILESASTNQTSMYLCASSPPAISGANVLTFGAGSRLTVL.

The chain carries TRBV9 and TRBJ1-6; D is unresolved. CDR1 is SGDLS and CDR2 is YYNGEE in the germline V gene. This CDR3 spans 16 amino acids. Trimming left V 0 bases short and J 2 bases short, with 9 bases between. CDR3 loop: CASSVDGETYNSPLHF. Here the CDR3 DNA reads TGTGCCAGCAGCGTAGATGGGGAGACCTATAATTCACCCCTCCACTTT.

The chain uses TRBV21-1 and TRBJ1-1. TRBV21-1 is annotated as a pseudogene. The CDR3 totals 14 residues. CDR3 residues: CASTAPGINTEAFF. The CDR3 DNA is TGTGCCAGCACCGCCCCGGGAATCAACACTGAAGCTTTCTTT.

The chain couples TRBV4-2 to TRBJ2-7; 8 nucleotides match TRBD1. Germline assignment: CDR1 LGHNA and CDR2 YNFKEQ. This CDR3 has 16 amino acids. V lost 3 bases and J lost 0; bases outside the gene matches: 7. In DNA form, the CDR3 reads TGTGCCAGCAGCCATCACCGGACAGGGAGCTCCTACGAGCAGTACTTC. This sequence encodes CASSHHRTGSSYEQYF.

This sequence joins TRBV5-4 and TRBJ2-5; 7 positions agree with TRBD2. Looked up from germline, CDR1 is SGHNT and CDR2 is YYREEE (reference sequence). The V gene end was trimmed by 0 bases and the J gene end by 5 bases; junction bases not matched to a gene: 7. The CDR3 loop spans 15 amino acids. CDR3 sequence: CASSLAGREWETQYF. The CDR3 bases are TGTGCCAGCAGCTTGGCCGGGCGGGAGTGGGAGACCCAGTACTTC.

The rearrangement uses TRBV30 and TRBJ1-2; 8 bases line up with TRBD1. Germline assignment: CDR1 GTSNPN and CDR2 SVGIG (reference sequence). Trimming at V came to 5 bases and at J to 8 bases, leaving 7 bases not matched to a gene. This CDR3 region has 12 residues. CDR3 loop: CAWAPGGPGYTF. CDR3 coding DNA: TGTGCCTGGGCCCCAGGGGGCCCCGGCTACACCTTC. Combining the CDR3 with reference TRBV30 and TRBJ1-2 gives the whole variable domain SQTIHQWPATLVQPVGSPLSLECTVEGTSNPNLYWYRQAAGRGLQLLFYSVGIGQISSEVPQNLSASRPQDRQFILSSKKLLLSDSGFYLCAWAPGGPGYTFGSGTRLTVV.

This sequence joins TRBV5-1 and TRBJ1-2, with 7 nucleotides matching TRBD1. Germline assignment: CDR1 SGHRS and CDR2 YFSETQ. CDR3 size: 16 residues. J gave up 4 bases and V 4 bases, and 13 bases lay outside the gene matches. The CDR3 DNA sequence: TGCGCCAGCAGCATCGGGGACAGCTATACCGCCTATGGCTACACCTTC. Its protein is CASSIGDSYTAYGYTF.

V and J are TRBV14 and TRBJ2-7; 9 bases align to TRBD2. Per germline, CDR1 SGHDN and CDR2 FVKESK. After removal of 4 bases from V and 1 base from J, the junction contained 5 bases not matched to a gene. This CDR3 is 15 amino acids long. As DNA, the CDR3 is TGTGCCAGCAGCCGCGGGGGGGCGATTTCCTACGAGCAGTACTTC. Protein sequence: CASSRGGAISYEQYF. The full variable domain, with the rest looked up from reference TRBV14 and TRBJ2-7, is EAGVTQFPSHSVIEKGQTVTLRCDPISGHDNLYWYRRVMGKEIKFLLHFVKESKQDESGMPNNRFLAERTGGTYSTLKVQPAELEDSGVYFCASSRGGAISYEQYFGPGTRLTVT.

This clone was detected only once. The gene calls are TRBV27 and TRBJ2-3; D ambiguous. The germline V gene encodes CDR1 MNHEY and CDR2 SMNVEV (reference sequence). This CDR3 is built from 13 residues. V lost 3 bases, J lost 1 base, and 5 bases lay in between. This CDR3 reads CASSFPGTDTQYF. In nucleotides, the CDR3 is TGTGCCAGCAGTTTTCCAGGCACAGATACGCAGTATTTT.

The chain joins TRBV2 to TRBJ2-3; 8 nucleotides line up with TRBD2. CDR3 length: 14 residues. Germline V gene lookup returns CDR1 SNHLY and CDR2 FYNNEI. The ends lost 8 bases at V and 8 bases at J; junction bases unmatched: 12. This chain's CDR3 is CASGGRGRGATQYF. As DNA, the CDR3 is TGTGCCAGCGGCGGCCGGGGGCGGGGGGCTACGCAGTATTTT.

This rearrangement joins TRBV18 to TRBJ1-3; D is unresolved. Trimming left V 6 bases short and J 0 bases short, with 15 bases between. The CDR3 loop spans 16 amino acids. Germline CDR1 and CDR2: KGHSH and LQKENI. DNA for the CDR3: TGTGCCAGCTCCCCAACCCTTCAGGACTCTGGAAACACCATATATTTT. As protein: CASSPTLQDSGNTIYF.

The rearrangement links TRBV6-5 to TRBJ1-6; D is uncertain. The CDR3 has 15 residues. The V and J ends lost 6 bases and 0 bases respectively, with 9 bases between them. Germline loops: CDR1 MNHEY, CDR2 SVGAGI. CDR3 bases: TGTGCCAGCAGCCCAGGAAGCTCCTATAATTCACCCCTCCACTTT. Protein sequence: CASSPGSSYNSPLHF.

The CDR3 region has the DNA TGTGCCACCAGCAGAACCGGGACAGGGTTCAACGAGCAGTACTTC. As protein: CATSRTGTGFNEQYF. The V call is TRBV15, the J call TRBJ2-7; 9 positions agree with TRBD1. Germline CDR1 is LNHNV and CDR2 is YYDKDF (reference sequence). CDR3 length equals 15 residues. Trimming at V came to 2 bases and at J to 5 bases, leaving 7 bases not matched to a gene.

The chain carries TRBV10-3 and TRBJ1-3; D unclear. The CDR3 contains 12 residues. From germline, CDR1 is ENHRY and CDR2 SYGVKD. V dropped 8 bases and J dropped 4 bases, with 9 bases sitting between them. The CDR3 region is CAIGRKGNTIYF. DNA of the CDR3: TGTGCCATCGGCAGGAAAGGAAACACCATATATTTT.

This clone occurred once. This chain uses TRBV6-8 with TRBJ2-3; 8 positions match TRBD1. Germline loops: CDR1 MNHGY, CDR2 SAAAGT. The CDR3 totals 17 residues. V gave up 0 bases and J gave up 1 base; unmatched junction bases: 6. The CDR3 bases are TGTGCCAGCAGTTACTCGGGCAGGGGGCTTGGCACAGATACGCAGTATTTT. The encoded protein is CASSYSGRGLGTDTQYF.

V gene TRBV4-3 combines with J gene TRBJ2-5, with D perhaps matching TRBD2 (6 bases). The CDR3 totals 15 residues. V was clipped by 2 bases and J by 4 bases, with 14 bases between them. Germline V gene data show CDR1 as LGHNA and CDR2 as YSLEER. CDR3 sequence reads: CASSQRVLGGETQYF. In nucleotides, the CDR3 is TGCGCCAGCAGCCAACGTGTCTTGGGGGGAGAGACCCAGTACTTC.

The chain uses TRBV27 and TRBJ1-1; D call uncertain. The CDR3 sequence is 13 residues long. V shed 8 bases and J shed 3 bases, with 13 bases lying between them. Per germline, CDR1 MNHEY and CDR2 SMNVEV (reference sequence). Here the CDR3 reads CASLKGRDTEAFF. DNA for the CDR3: TGTGCCAGCTTAAAAGGGAGGGACACTGAAGCTTTCTTT.

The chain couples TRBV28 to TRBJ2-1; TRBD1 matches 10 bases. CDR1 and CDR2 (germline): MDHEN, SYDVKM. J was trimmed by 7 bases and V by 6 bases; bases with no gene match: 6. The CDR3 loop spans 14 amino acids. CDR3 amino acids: CASSRTGGRNEQFF. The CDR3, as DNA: TGTGCCAGCAGCCGGACAGGGGGTAGGAATGAGCAGTTCTTC. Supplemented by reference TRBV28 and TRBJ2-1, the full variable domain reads DVKVTQSSRYLVKRTGEKVFLECVQDMDHENMFWYRQDPGLGLRLIYFSYDVKMKEKGDIPEGYSVSREKKERFSLILESASTNQTSMYLCASSRTGGRNEQFFGPGTRLTVL.

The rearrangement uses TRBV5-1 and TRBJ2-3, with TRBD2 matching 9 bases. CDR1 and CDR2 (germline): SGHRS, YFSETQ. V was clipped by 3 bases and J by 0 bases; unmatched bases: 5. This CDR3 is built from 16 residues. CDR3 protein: CASSSGLATSTDTQYF. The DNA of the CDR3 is TGCGCCAGCAGCTCAGGACTAGCGACTAGCACAGATACGCAGTATTTT.

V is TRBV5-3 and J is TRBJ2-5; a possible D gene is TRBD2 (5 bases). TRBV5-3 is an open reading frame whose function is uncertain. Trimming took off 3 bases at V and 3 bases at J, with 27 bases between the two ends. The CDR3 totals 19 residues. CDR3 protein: CARSSSPLFSFNGKETQYF. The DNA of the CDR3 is TGTGCCAGAAGCTCTTCTCCCCTTTTTAGCTTTAACGGGAAAGAGACCCAGTACTTC.

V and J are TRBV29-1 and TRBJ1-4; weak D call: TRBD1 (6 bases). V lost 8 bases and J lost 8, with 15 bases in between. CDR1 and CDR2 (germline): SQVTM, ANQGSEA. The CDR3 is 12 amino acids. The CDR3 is CSCGGAREKLFF. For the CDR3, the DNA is TGCAGCTGTGGGGGGGCTCGGGAAAAACTGTTTTTT.

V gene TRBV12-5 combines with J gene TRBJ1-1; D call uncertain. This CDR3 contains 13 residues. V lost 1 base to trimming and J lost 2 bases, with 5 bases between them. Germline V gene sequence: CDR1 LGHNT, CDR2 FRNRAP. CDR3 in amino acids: CASGLGLNTEAFF. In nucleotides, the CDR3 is TGTGCTAGTGGTTTGGGACTTAACACTGAAGCTTTCTTT.

CDR3 in DNA: TGTGCCAGCAGCCAAAGCGGGGGGACCTACAATGAGCAGTTCTTC. It yields the protein CASSQSGGTYNEQFF. The chain employs TRBV9 and TRBJ2-1; 9 nucleotides line up with TRBD2. In germline, CDR1 is SGDLS, CDR2 YYNGEE. J gave up 2 bases and V 4 bases, and 4 bases lay outside the gene matches. The CDR3 contains 15 residues.